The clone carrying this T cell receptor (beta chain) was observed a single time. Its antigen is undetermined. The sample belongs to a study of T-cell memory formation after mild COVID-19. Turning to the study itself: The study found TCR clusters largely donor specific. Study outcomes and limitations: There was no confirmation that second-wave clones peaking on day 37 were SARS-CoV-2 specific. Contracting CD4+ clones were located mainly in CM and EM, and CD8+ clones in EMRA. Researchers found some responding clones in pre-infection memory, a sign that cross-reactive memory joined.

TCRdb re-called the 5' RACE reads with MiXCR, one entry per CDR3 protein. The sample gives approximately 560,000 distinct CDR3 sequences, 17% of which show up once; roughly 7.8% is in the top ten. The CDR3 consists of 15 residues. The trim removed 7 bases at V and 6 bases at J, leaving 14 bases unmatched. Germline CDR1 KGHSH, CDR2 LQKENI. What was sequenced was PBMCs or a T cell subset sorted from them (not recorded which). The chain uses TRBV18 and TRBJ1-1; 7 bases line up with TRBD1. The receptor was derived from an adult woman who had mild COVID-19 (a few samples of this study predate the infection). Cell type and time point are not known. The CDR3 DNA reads TGTGCCAGCTGGGAGGCGGGACAGAAAGTAGCTGAAGCTTTCTTT. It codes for CASWEAGQKVAEAFF.